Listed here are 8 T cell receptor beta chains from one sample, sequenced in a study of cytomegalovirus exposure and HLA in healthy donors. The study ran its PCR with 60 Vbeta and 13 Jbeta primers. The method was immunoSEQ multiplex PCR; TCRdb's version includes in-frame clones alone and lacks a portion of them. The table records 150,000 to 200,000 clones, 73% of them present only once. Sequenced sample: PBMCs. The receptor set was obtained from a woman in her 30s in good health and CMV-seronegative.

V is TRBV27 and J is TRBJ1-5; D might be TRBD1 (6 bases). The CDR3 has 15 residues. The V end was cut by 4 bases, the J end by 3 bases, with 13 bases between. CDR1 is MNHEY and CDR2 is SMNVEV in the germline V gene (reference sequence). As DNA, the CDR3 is TGTGCCAGCAGTTCCTCAGGGGAGAACAATCAGCCCCAGCATTTT. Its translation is CASSSSGENNQPQHF.

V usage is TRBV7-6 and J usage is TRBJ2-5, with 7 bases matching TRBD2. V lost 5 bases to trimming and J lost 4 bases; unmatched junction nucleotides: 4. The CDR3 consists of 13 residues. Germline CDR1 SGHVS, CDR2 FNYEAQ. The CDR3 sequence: CASSTRLAETQYF. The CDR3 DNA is TGTGCCAGCAGCACGCGACTAGCAGAGACCCAGTACTTC. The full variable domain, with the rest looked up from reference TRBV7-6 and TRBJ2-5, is GAGVSQSPRYKVTKRGQDVALRCDPISGHVSLYWYRQALGQGPEFLTYFNYEAQQDKSGLPNDRFSAERPEGSISTLTIQRTEQRDSAMYRCASSTRLAETQYFGPGTRLLVL.

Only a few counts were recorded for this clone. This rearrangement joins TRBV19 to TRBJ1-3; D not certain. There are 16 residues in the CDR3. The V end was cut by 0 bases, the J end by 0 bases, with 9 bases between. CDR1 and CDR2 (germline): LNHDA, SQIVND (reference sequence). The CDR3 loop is CASSIESGYSGNTIYF. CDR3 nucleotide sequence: TGTGCCAGTAGTATAGAGAGCGGGTACTCTGGAAACACCATATATTTT.

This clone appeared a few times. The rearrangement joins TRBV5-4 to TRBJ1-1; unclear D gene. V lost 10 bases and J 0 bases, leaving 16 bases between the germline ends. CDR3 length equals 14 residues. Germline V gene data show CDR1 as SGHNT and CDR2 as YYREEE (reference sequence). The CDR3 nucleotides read TGTGCCGTCACGGGAGCGGCCATGAACACTGAAGCTTTCTTT. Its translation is CAVTGAAMNTEAFF.

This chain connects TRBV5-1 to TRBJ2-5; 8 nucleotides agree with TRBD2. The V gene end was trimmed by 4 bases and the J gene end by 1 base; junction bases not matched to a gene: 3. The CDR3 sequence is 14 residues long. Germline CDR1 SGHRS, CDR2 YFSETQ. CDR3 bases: TGCGCCAGCAGCCTAGGGACTAGCCAAGAGACCCAGTACTTC. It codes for CASSLGTSQETQYF.

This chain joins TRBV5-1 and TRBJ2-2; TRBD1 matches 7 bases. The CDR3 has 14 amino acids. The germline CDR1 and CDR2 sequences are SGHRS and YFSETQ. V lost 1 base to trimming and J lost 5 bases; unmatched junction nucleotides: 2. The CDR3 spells CASSLTGVTGELFF. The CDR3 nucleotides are TGCGCCAGCAGCTTGACAGGGGTGACCGGGGAGCTGTTTTTT.

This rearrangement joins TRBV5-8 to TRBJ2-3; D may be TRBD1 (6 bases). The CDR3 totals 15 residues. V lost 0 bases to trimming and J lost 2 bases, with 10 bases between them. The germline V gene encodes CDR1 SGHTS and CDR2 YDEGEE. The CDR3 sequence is CASSLAGANTDTQYF. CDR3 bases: TGTGCCAGCAGCTTGGCAGGGGCGAACACAGATACGCAGTATTTT.

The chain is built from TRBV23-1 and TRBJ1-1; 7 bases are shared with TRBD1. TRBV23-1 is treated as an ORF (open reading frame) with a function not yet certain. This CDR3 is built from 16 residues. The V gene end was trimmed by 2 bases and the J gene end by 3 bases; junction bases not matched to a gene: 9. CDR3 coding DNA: TGCGCCAGCAGTCAAAACAGGGGACTGGGGTACACTGAAGCTTTCTTT. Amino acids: CASSQNRGLGYTEAFF.